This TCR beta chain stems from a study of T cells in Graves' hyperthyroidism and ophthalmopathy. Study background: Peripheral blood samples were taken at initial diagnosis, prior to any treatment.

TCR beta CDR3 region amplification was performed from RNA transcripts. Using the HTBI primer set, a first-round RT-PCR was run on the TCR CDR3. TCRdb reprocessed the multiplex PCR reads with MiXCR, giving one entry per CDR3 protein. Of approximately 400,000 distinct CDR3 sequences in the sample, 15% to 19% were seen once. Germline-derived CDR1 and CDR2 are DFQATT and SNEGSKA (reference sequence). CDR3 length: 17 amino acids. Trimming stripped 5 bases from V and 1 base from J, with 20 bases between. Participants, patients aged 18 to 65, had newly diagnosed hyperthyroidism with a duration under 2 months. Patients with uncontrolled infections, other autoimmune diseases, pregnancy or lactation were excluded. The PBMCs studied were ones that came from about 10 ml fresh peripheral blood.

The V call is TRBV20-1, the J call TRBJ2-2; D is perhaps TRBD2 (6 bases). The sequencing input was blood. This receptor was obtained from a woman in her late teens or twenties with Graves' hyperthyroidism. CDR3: CSALWGEGGRNTGELFF. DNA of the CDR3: TGCAGTGCTTTATGGGGTGAGGGAGGCCGGAACACCGGGGAGCTGTTTTTT.